This T cell receptor (beta chain) was identified during a study of identical twins. This clonotype was observed many times. A template switching step contributed a universal primer site, while unique molecular identifiers were present in the cDNA. TCRdb reprocessed the 5' RACE reads via MiXCR and lists one record per CDR3 protein. Found here are about 690,000 distinct CDR3 sequences, roughly 6% of them singletons; the top ten hold around 2%. This clonotype originated in a man aged 18 to 29 in good health. Sequences were obtained from naive T cells sorted from blood.

For the CDR3, the DNA is TGCGCCAGCAGCCACCGAAGGGGCCCTATGAACACTGAAGCTTTCTTT. Its protein product is CASSHRRGPMNTEAFF. V usage is TRBV4-3 and J usage is TRBJ1-1, with a possible D match to TRBD1 (5 bases). Germline CDR1 LGHNA, CDR2 YSLEER. The ends were cut back, 3 bases at V and 0 bases at J, with 14 bases in the middle. The CDR3 has 16 residues.